The clone carrying this T cell receptor beta chain occurred a few times. Its cognate antigen is unknown. This CDR3 has 13 residues. V was shortened by 6 bases and J by 7 bases, with 15 bases between the two germline ends. This entry belongs to a study of post-analysis software for immune sequencing data. Each TCR beta cDNA library carried unique molecular identifiers. About 500,000 cDNA molecules were obtained per 1 to 10 million input T cells. One entry per CDR3 protein, called by TCRdb with MiXCR from the PCR reads. The sample records roughly 580,000 distinct CDR3 sequences, roughly 47% being singletons. Study results and caveats: TRBV5-6, TRBV5-1 and TRBV20-1 were among roughly 5 TRBV segments more frequent in patients than controls. Samples from one preparation batch, clustered by F measure, grouped strongly together. Multiple sclerosis patients showed significantly lower normalized Chao1 diversity than controls did.

V and J are TRBV12-3 or TRBV12-4 and TRBJ1-1; maybe TRBD1 (5 bases). This clonotype originated in a girl between 5 and 17 years old with multiple sclerosis. Sequencing input: blood. The CDR3 spells CASRTTALSEAFF. CDR3 coding DNA: TGTGCCAGCAGGACGACAGCCCTGAGTGAAGCTTTCTTT.